The TCR beta chain under discussion was sequenced for a study of CD8 T cells in ankylosing spondylitis. Germline loops: CDR1 SGHNT, CDR2 YENEEA. V dropped 0 bases and J dropped 0 bases, with 10 bases sitting between them. The CDR3 totals 16 residues. Worth noting for this clonotype: Its antigen is unidentified.

Researchers built TCR beta libraries using quantitative 5'-RACE with molecular barcodes. A single record per CDR3 protein comes from TCRdb applying MiXCR to the 5' RACE reads. The sample contains around 490,000 distinct CDR3 sequences, under 5.5% of which appear only once. General study results and limits: Seemingly characteristic of ankylosing spondylitis blood was a TCR beta motif consisting of fewer than 10 highly homologous variants.

The TCR originated in a male donor with ankylosing spondylitis. Sample: blood, either unsorted or a sorted T cell fraction (not recorded which). The chain has TRBV11-3 and TRBJ2-3; maybe TRBD1 (6 bases). The CDR3 DNA follows: TGTGCCAGCAGCTTAGATTCCAGGGGAAGCACAGATACGCAGTATTTT. Translating it yields CASSLDSRGSTDTQYF.